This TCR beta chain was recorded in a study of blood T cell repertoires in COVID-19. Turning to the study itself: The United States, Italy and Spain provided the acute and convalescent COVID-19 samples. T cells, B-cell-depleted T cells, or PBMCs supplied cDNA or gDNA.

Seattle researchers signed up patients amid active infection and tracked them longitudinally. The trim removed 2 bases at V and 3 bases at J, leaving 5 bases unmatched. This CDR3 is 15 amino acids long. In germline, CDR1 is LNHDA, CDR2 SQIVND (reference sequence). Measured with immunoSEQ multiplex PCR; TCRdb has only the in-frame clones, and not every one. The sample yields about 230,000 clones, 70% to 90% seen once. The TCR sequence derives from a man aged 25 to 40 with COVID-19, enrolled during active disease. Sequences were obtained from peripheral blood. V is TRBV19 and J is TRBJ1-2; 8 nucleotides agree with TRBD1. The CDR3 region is CASSILQGADYGYTF. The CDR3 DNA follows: TGTGCCAGTAGTATACTGCAGGGGGCCGACTATGGCTACACCTTC.